This T cell receptor (beta chain) is from a study of blood T cell repertoires in COVID-19. Trimming shortened V by 2 bases and J by 7 bases, and 15 bases separated the two germline ends. Germline CDR1 and CDR2: SNHLY and FYNNEI. The CDR3 is 15 residues long. The data were produced by immunoSEQ multiplex PCR, yet TCRdb's version contains in-frame clones alone and is incomplete. Of around 400,000 clones in the sample, roughly four fifths were seen once. This clone showed up just a few times. The receptor's source is a woman in her fifties or sixties who had recovered from COVID-19. The genes are TRBV2 and TRBJ1-5; D possibly corresponds to TRBD1 (5 bases). The sequencing sample was made of PBMCs or T cells enriched from blood (not recorded which). The CDR3 DNA follows: TGTGCCAGCAGTGAACTTGGGGTAGACAGCCAGCCCCAGCATTTT. Translation gives CASSELGVDSQPQHF.